The rows below give T cell receptor beta chains drawn from one sample of a study of blood T cell repertoires in COVID-19. TCRdb keeps only in-frame clones here, not all; method: immunoSEQ multiplex PCR. Of 30,000 to 50,000 clones in the sample, approximately 85% were seen once. Sequencing was carried out using peripheral blood. The receptors stem from a human donor in a cohort sampled during active COVID-19. The CDR3 runs from the conserved cysteine through the conserved F or W. D genes are given only for firm matches. Some rows have no size entry. The others give once, few or many, or a class for an expanded clone.

d_gene: TRBD2; j_gene: TRBJ2-3; abundance: -; v_gene: TRBV4-3; CDR3aa: CASSTHGLAGASDTQYF; CDR3nt: TGCGCCAGCAGCACCCATGGACTAGCGGGAGCATCAGATACGCAGTATTTT
d_gene: -; j_gene: TRBJ1-1; abundance: -; v_gene: TRBV10-3; CDR3aa: CAISDRKGGGTEAFF; CDR3nt: TGTGCCATCAGTGATAGGAAAGGGGGAGGGACTGAAGCTTTCTTT
d_gene: -; j_gene: TRBJ1-2; abundance: -; v_gene: TRBV2; CDR3aa: CASSTTASNYGYTF; CDR3nt: TGTGCCAGCTCCACGACAGCCTCTAACTATGGCTACACCTTC
d_gene: TRBD1; j_gene: TRBJ2-3; abundance: -; v_gene: TRBV9; CDR3aa: CASSRQGAPTDTQYF; CDR3nt: TGTGCCAGCAGCCGACAGGGGGCGCCCACAGATACGCAGTATTTT
d_gene: -; j_gene: TRBJ2-1; abundance: -; v_gene: TRBV6-5; CDR3aa: CASRDNLHNEQFF; CDR3nt: TGTGCCAGCAGGGACAATCTCCACAATGAGCAGTTCTTC
d_gene: -; j_gene: TRBJ1-5; abundance: -; v_gene: TRBV12-5; CDR3aa: CASGQTEYSNQPQHF; CDR3nt: TGTGCTAGTGGTCAAACAGAGTATAGCAATCAGCCCCAGCATTTT
d_gene: -; j_gene: TRBJ1-3; abundance: -; v_gene: TRBV19; CDR3aa: CASSIGDSGNTIYF; CDR3nt: TGTGCCAGTAGTATCGGGGACTCTGGAAACACCATATATTTT
d_gene: -; j_gene: TRBJ2-5; abundance: -; v_gene: TRBV3-1/TRBV3-2; CDR3aa: CASSQPGREQETQYF; CDR3nt: TGTGCCAGCAGCCAACCCGGACGGGAACAAGAGACCCAGTACTTC
d_gene: TRBD1; j_gene: TRBJ1-6; abundance: -; v_gene: TRBV4-3; CDR3aa: CASSQGLRTGENSPLHF; CDR3nt: TGCGCCAGCAGCCAAGGTTTAAGGACAGGGGAGAATTCACCCCTCCACTTT
d_gene: -; j_gene: TRBJ2-5; abundance: -; v_gene: TRBV9; CDR3aa: CASSPLLGEETQYF; CDR3nt: TGTGCCAGCAGCCCGCTTCTAGGGGAAGAGACCCAGTACTTC
d_gene: -; j_gene: TRBJ1-5; abundance: -; v_gene: TRBV4-1; CDR3aa: CASSQVRRGFDQPQHF; CDR3nt: TGCGCCAGCAGCCAAGTTAGGAGAGGGTTCGATCAGCCCCAGCATTTT
d_gene: -; j_gene: TRBJ1-5; abundance: -; v_gene: TRBV7-9; CDR3aa: CASSQSQGPHQPQHF; CDR3nt: TGTGCCAGCAGCCAGTCGCAGGGCCCCCATCAGCCCCAGCATTTT
d_gene: TRBD1; j_gene: TRBJ1-2; abundance: -; v_gene: TRBV25-1; CDR3aa: CASSLQGYGYTF; CDR3nt: TGTGCCAGCAGTCTACAGGGGTATGGCTACACCTTC
d_gene: -; j_gene: TRBJ1-6; abundance: -; v_gene: TRBV12-3/TRBV12-4; CDR3aa: CASSAQFRPLHF; CDR3nt: TGTGCCAGCAGTGCCCAGTTCCGACCCCTCCACTTT
d_gene: TRBD1; j_gene: TRBJ1-3; abundance: -; v_gene: TRBV28; CDR3aa: CASSLPNPQGDENTIYF; CDR3nt: TGTGCCAGCAGTTTACCTAATCCCCAGGGGGATGAGAACACCATATATTTT
d_gene: -; j_gene: TRBJ1-3; abundance: few; v_gene: TRBV10-2; CDR3aa: CASIPTGSSGNTIYF; CDR3nt: TGCGCCAGCATTCCCACAGGGAGCTCTGGAAACACCATATATTTT
d_gene: TRBD1; j_gene: TRBJ2-6; abundance: -; v_gene: TRBV7-6; CDR3aa: CASSLGTGGSGANVLTF; CDR3nt: TGTGCCAGCAGCTTAGGGACAGGGGGCTCTGGGGCCAACGTCCTGACTTTC
d_gene: TRBD1; j_gene: TRBJ2-1; abundance: -; v_gene: TRBV3-1/TRBV3-2; CDR3aa: CASSQPGQGAYEQFF; CDR3nt: TGTGCCAGCAGCCAGCCGGGACAGGGGGCTTATGAGCAGTTCTTC
d_gene: -; j_gene: TRBJ1-1; abundance: -; v_gene: TRBV30; CDR3aa: CAWALGWQMNTEAFF; CDR3nt: TGTGCCTGGGCCCTCGGGTGGCAGATGAACACTGAAGCTTTCTTT
d_gene: TRBD1; j_gene: TRBJ2-1; abundance: -; v_gene: TRBV6-4; CDR3aa: CASSDSGTGGDEQFF; CDR3nt: TGTGCCAGCAGTGACTCCGGGACAGGGGGCGATGAGCAGTTCTTC
d_gene: TRBD1; j_gene: TRBJ2-3; abundance: -; v_gene: TRBV3-1/TRBV3-2; CDR3aa: CASRRQGDDTQYF; CDR3nt: TGTGCCAGCAGAAGACAGGGGGACGATACGCAGTATTTT
d_gene: -; j_gene: TRBJ2-7; abundance: once; v_gene: TRBV7-9; CDR3aa: CASSLGPGETQQYF; CDR3nt: TGTGCCAGCAGCTTAGGTCCAGGGGAGACCCAGCAGTACTTC
d_gene: -; j_gene: TRBJ1-1; abundance: -; v_gene: TRBV30; CDR3aa: CAWSKGMNTEAFF; CDR3nt: TGTGCCTGGAGTAAGGGGATGAACACTGAAGCTTTCTTT
d_gene: -; j_gene: TRBJ1-6; abundance: -; v_gene: TRBV3-1/TRBV3-2; CDR3aa: CASSHGLGGFYDSPLHF; CDR3nt: TGTGCCAGCAGCCATGGATTAGGGGGATTTTACGATTCACCCCTCCACTTT
d_gene: -; j_gene: TRBJ2-5; abundance: -; v_gene: TRBV2; CDR3aa: CASSGQGMQTQYF; CDR3nt: TGTGCCAGCAGTGGCCAGGGGATGCAGACCCAGTACTTC
d_gene: -; j_gene: TRBJ2-2; abundance: -; v_gene: TRBV5-1; CDR3aa: CASGTQNTGELFF; CDR3nt: TGCGCCAGCGGGACACAGAACACCGGGGAGCTGTTTTTT
d_gene: TRBD2; j_gene: TRBJ2-7; abundance: -; v_gene: TRBV7-2; CDR3aa: CASSGGRAGGRYEQYF; CDR3nt: TGTGCCAGCAGCGGCGGCAGAGCGGGAGGGCGCTACGAGCAGTACTTC
d_gene: TRBD1; j_gene: TRBJ2-1; abundance: -; v_gene: TRBV19; CDR3aa: CASSTSGGNEQFF; CDR3nt: TGTGCCAGTAGTACGTCAGGGGGCAATGAGCAGTTCTTC
d_gene: -; j_gene: TRBJ1-1; abundance: -; v_gene: TRBV6-5; CDR3aa: CASSGGSGKAFF; CDR3nt: TGTGCCAGCAGCGGGGGGTCGGGAAAAGCTTTCTTT
d_gene: TRBD1; j_gene: TRBJ1-4; abundance: -; v_gene: TRBV6-1; CDR3aa: CASSEARNRGFEKLFF; CDR3nt: TGTGCCAGCAGTGAAGCGCGTAACAGGGGTTTTGAAAAACTGTTTTTT
d_gene: TRBD1; j_gene: TRBJ2-7; abundance: -; v_gene: TRBV5-6; CDR3aa: CASSWRGQGGEQYF; CDR3nt: TGTGCCAGCAGCTGGAGGGGACAGGGAGGCGAGCAGTACTTC
d_gene: -; j_gene: TRBJ1-2; abundance: -; v_gene: TRBV9; CDR3aa: CASSVTAENYGYTF; CDR3nt: TGTGCCAGCAGCGTAACAGCTGAGAACTATGGCTACACCTTC
d_gene: -; j_gene: TRBJ1-2; abundance: -; v_gene: TRBV6-5; CDR3aa: CASRPRTVVSGYTF; CDR3nt: TGTGCCAGCAGACCCCGGACAGTAGTAAGCGGCTACACCTTC
d_gene: TRBD1; j_gene: TRBJ1-2; abundance: once; v_gene: TRBV4-2; CDR3aa: CASSQEFGQGIYGYTF; CDR3nt: TGTGCCAGCAGCCAAGAATTCGGACAGGGGATCTATGGCTACACCTTC
d_gene: TRBD2; j_gene: TRBJ2-1; abundance: -; v_gene: TRBV5-1; CDR3aa: CASSAGSGRDEQFF; CDR3nt: TGCGCCAGCAGCGCGGGCTCAGGGAGGGATGAGCAGTTCTTC
d_gene: -; j_gene: TRBJ2-7; abundance: -; v_gene: TRBV7-2; CDR3aa: CASSTSLRGEQYF; CDR3nt: TGTGCCAGCAGCACAAGTCTACGGGGCGAGCAGTACTTC
d_gene: -; j_gene: TRBJ2-1; abundance: -; v_gene: TRBV19; CDR3aa: CASLRSGEYSYNEQFF; CDR3nt: TGTGCCAGCCTAAGATCAGGGGAATACTCCTACAATGAGCAGTTCTTC
d_gene: TRBD1; j_gene: TRBJ2-2; abundance: -; v_gene: TRBV18; CDR3aa: CASSPPGTENTGELFF; CDR3nt: TGTGCCAGCTCACCCCCCGGGACAGAGAACACCGGGGAGCTGTTTTTT
d_gene: -; j_gene: TRBJ1-3; abundance: -; v_gene: TRBV3-1/TRBV3-2; CDR3aa: CASSQVVSGTGNTIYF; CDR3nt: TGTGCCAGCAGCCAAGTGGTGTCAGGGACTGGAAACACCATATATTTT
d_gene: -; j_gene: TRBJ2-6; abundance: -; v_gene: TRBV7-6; CDR3aa: CASGPPSGANVLTF; CDR3nt: TGTGCCAGCGGGCCCCCTTCGGGGGCCAACGTCCTGACTTTC
d_gene: -; j_gene: TRBJ2-1; abundance: once; v_gene: TRBV7-9; CDR3aa: CASSTRGTEQFF; CDR3nt: TGTGCCAGCAGCACCCGGGGAACAGAGCAGTTCTTC
d_gene: -; j_gene: TRBJ2-7; abundance: -; v_gene: TRBV28; CDR3aa: CASRKQGYEQYF; CDR3nt: TGTGCCAGCAGGAAACAGGGCTACGAGCAGTACTTC
d_gene: TRBD1; j_gene: TRBJ1-5; abundance: -; v_gene: TRBV19; CDR3aa: CASSIEGQGARQPQHF; CDR3nt: TGTGCCAGTAGTATAGAGGGACAGGGGGCGCGTCAGCCCCAGCATTTT
d_gene: -; j_gene: TRBJ1-2; abundance: -; v_gene: TRBV30; CDR3aa: CAWSPSFTTGRYGYTF; CDR3nt: TGTGCCTGGAGCCCCTCCTTCACGACAGGCCGTTATGGCTACACCTTC
d_gene: -; j_gene: TRBJ1-1; abundance: -; v_gene: TRBV3-1/TRBV3-2; CDR3aa: CASSQTENTEAFF; CDR3nt: TGTGCCAGCAGCCAGACTGAGAACACTGAAGCTTTCTTT
d_gene: -; j_gene: TRBJ2-7; abundance: -; v_gene: TRBV7-2; CDR3aa: CASSLHPTGTSYEQYF; CDR3nt: TGTGCCAGCAGCTTACATCCGACAGGTACTTCCTACGAGCAGTACTTC
d_gene: -; j_gene: TRBJ1-1; abundance: -; v_gene: TRBV27; CDR3aa: CASSLLGMGTEAFF; CDR3nt: TGTGCCAGCAGTTTATTGGGCATGGGCACTGAAGCTTTCTTT
d_gene: -; j_gene: TRBJ1-5; abundance: -; v_gene: TRBV24-1; CDR3aa: CATKGESSNQPQHF; CDR3nt: TGTGCCACCAAGGGAGAAAGTAGCAATCAGCCCCAGCATTTT
d_gene: -; j_gene: TRBJ1-2; abundance: -; v_gene: TRBV19; CDR3aa: CASSMLGGGYTF; CDR3nt: TGTGCCAGTAGTATGTTGGGAGGCGGCTACACCTTC
d_gene: -; j_gene: TRBJ1-2; abundance: -; v_gene: TRBV3-1/TRBV3-2; CDR3aa: CASSQGGGGGSYGYTF; CDR3nt: TGTGCCAGCAGCCAAGGAGGGGGGGGAGGGAGCTATGGCTACACCTTC
d_gene: TRBD2; j_gene: TRBJ2-5; abundance: once; v_gene: TRBV12-3/TRBV12-4; CDR3aa: CASSLGEGETQYF; CDR3nt: TGTGCCAGCAGTTTAGGGGAGGGGGAGACCCAGTACTTC
d_gene: -; j_gene: TRBJ1-1; abundance: -; v_gene: TRBV24-1; CDR3aa: CATTSQATGMNTEAFF; CDR3nt: TGTGCCACCACCTCACAGGCGACCGGAATGAACACTGAAGCTTTCTTT
d_gene: TRBD2; j_gene: TRBJ2-1; abundance: -; v_gene: TRBV5-4; CDR3aa: CASSPSGSSYNEQFF; CDR3nt: TGTGCCAGCAGCCCGAGCGGGAGCTCCTACAATGAGCAGTTCTTC
d_gene: -; j_gene: TRBJ1-2; abundance: -; v_gene: TRBV28; CDR3aa: CASSLGAGRYGYTF; CDR3nt: TGTGCCAGCAGTTTGGGGGCCGGTCGATATGGCTACACCTTC